The entry below describes one TCR beta chain. Original handling: Estimated nucleated cell counts came from reference gene primer amplification. The method was immunoSEQ multiplex PCR; TCRdb's version includes in-frame clones alone and lacks a portion of them. Clonal size and the V and J genes are those of that table, whereas D and trimming came from the DNA. The sample has about 300,000 clones; 85% to 90% are singletons. CDR3 size: 15 residues. This entry is derived from a study of blood T cell repertoires in COVID-19. Study as a whole: T cells, B-cell-depleted T cells, or PBMCs supplied cDNA or gDNA.

Participant age was roughly 18 to 100 years, and participants resided in 25 or so US areas. Clinical histories supplied by participants themselves formed the basis of cohort assignment. The V call is TRBV21-1, the J call TRBJ1-1. TRBV21-1 is deemed a pseudogene. Input material: PBMCs or T cells enriched from blood (not recorded which). The sequence came from a man younger than 45 who had recovered from COVID-19. DNA of the CDR3: TGTGCCAGCAGCAAAGAGGGGGGGCAATCCACTGAAGCTTTCTTT. Its protein product is CASSKEGGQSTEAFF.